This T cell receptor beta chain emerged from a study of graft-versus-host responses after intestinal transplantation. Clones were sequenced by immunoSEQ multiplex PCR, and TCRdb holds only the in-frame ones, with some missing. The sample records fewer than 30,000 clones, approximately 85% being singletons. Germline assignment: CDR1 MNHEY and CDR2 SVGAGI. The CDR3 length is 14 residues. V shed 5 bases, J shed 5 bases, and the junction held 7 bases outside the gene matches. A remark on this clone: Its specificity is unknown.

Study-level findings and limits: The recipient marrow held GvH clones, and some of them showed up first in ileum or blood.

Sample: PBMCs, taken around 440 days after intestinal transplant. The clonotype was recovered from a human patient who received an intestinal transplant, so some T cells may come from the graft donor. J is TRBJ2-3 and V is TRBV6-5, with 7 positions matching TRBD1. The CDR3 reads CASSEGGLKDTQYF. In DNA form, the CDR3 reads TGTGCCAGCAGTGAAGGGGGCTTAAAAGATACGCAGTATTTT.